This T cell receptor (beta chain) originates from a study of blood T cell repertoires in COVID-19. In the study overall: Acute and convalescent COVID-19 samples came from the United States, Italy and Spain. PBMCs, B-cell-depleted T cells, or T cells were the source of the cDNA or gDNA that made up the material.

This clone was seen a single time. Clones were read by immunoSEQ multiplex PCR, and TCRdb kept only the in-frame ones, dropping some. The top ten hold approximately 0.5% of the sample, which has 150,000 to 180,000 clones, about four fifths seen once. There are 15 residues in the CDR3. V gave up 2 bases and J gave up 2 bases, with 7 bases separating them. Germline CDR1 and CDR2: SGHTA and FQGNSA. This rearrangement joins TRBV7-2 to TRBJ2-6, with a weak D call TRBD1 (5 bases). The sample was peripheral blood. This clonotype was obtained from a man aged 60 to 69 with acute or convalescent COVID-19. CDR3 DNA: TGTGCCAGCAGCTTACGCAGGGCTGGGGCCAACGTCCTGACTTTC. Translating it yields CASSLRRAGANVLTF.